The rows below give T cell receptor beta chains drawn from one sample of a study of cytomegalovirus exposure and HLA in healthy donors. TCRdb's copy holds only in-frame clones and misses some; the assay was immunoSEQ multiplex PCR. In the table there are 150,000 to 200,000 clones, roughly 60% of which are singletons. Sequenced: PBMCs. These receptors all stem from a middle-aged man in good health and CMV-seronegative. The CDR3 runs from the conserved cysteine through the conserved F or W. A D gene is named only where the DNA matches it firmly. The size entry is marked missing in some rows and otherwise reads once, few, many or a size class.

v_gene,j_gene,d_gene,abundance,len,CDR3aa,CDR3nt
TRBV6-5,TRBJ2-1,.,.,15,CASSRRTTAYNEQFF,TGTGCCAGCAGTCGGAGGACTACCGCGTACAATGAGCAGTTCTTC
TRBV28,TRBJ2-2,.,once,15,CASSFRGWDTGELFF,TGTGCCAGCAGTTTTCGGGGGTGGGACACCGGGGAGCTGTTTTTT
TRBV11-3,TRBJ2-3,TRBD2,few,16,CASSYGLAYSTDTQYF,TGTGCCAGCAGTTACGGACTAGCATATAGCACAGATACGCAGTATTTT
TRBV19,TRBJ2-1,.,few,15,CASSITGPRADEQFF,TGTGCCAGTAGTATTACAGGCCCCAGGGCCGATGAGCAGTTCTTC
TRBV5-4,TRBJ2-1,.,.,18,CASSLAAGGGAGYNEQFF,TGTGCCAGCAGCTTGGCCGCTGGTGGGGGCGCGGGCTACAATGAGCAGTTCTTC
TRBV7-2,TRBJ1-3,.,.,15,CASSFQGWNGNTIYF,TGTGCCAGCAGCTTTCAGGGTTGGAATGGAAACACCATATATTTT
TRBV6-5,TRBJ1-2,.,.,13,CASSYDTGSGYTF,TGTGCCAGCAGTTACGACACCGGGAGTGGCTACACCTTC
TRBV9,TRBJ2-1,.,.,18,CASSVLGGTDPSYNEQFF,TGTGCCAGCAGCGTACTGGGCGGGACCGATCCTTCCTACAATGAGCAGTTCTTC
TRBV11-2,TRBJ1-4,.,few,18,CASSQDHRADVTNEKLFF,TGTGCCAGCAGCCAAGACCATCGAGCGGATGTAACTAATGAAAAACTGTTTTTT
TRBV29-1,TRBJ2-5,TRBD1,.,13,CSVAPAGGETQYF,TGCAGCGTTGCTCCGGCAGGGGGAGAGACCCAGTACTTC
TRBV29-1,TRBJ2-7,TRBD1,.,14,CSVLLGQRAYEQYF,TGCAGCGTTCTGTTGGGACAGCGAGCCTACGAGCAGTACTTC
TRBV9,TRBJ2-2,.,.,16,CASSVNSGTNTGELFF,TGTGCCAGCAGCGTAAATTCAGGAACGAACACCGGGGAGCTGTTTTTT
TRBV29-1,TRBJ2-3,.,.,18,CSVEPMGAYRVANNTQYF,TGCAGCGTTGAACCTATGGGTGCTTACAGGGTAGCGAACAATACGCAGTATTTT
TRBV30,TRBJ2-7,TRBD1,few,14,CAWVGDRGSYEQYF,TGTGCCTGGGTTGGGGACAGGGGTTCCTACGAGCAGTACTTC
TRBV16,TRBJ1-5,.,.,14,CASSQGFSNQPQHF,TGTGCCAGCAGCCAGGGCTTTAGCAATCAGCCCCAGCATTTT
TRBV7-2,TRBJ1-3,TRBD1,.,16,CASTPSDRGRGNTIYF,TGTGCCAGCACCCCATCCGACAGGGGGCGGGGAAACACCATATATTTT
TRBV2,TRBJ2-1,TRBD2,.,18,CASSPPGGLAEIYNEQFF,TGTGCCAGCAGTCCACCAGGGGGACTAGCGGAGATATACAATGAGCAGTTCTTC
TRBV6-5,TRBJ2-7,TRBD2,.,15,CASSTISGSNYEQYF,TGTGCCAGCAGTACCATCAGCGGGAGTAACTACGAGCAGTACTTC
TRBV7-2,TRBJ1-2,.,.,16,CASSPRGGGAFNGYTF,TGTGCCAGCAGCCCCCGGGGAGGTGGGGCCTTCAACGGCTACACCTTC
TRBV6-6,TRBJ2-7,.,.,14,CASSTGDRTYEQYF,TGTGCCAGCAGTACGGGGGACAGAACCTACGAGCAGTACTTC
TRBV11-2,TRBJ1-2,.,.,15,CANSLGSGLNYGYTF,TGTGCCAACAGCTTAGGTTCAGGCTTAAACTATGGCTACACCTTC
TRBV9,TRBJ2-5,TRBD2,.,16,CASSPAGGSLWETQYF,TGTGCCAGCAGCCCAGCGGGAGGATCCCTTTGGGAGACCCAGTACTTC
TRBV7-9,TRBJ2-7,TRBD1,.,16,CSSSLAPGQGSHEQYF,TGTTCCAGCAGCTTAGCTCCGGGACAGGGGTCGCACGAGCAGTACTTC
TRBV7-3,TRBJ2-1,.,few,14,CASSPGVYYNEQFF,TGTGCCAGCAGCCCCGGGGTATATTACAATGAGCAGTTCTTC
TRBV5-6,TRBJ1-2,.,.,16,CASSSLERQSLNGYTF,TGTGCCAGCAGCTCGCTCGAACGACAGTCGCTTAATGGCTACACCTTC
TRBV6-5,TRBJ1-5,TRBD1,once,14,CATTTGASNQPQHF,TGTGCCACTACGACAGGGGCCAGCAATCAGCCCCAGCATTTT
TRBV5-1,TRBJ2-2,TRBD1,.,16,CASFPGQGEFTGELFF,TGCGCCAGCTTTCCGGGACAGGGGGAATTCACCGGGGAGCTGTTTTTT
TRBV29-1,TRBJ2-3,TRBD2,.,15,CSVETSGSYTDTQYF,TGCAGCGTGGAGACTAGCGGGAGCTACACAGATACGCAGTATTTT
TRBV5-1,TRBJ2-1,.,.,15,CASSQGGSRNNEQFF,TGCGCCAGCTCTCAAGGGGGTAGTAGAAACAATGAGCAGTTCTTC
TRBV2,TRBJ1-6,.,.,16,CASTIRGGRDNSPLHF,TGTGCCAGCACTATACGGGGGGGACGGGATAATTCACCCCTCCACTTT
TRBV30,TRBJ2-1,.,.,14,CAWRNQGPYNEQFF,TGTGCCTGGAGGAACCAGGGGCCCTACAATGAGCAGTTCTTC
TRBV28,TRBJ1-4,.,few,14,CASSPGLSNEKLFF,TGTGCCAGCAGTCCGGGACTGTCTAATGAAAAACTGTTTTTT
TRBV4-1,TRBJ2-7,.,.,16,CASSQAPLASSYEQYF,TGCGCCAGCAGCCAAGCCCCTCTAGCGTCCAGCTACGAGCAGTACTTC
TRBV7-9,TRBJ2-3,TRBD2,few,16,CASSSTAGVYRDTQYF,TGTGCCAGCAGCTCAACAGCGGGAGTATATAGAGATACGCAGTATTTT
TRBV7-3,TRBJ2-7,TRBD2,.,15,CASSLRAGGSYEQYF,TGTGCCAGCAGCTTACGGGCGGGGGGCTCCTACGAGCAGTACTTC
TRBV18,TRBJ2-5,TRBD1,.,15,CASSYLGQGGETQYF,TGTGCCAGCTCATATCTCGGACAGGGTGGGGAGACCCAGTACTTC
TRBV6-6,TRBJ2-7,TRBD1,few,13,CASSFPGGFEQYF,TGTGCCAGCAGTTTCCCAGGGGGCTTCGAGCAGTACTTC
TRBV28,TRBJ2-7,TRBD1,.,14,CASRTGQRIYEQYF,TGTGCCAGCAGGACGGGACAGAGGATTTACGAGCAGTACTTC
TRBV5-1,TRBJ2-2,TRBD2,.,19,CASTARREGYGSIAGELFF,TGCGCCAGCACGGCCCGACGGGAGGGGTATGGGTCAATCGCCGGGGAGCTGTTTTTT
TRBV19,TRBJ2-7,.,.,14,CASSIAGSSYEQYF,TGTGCCAGTAGTATAGCGGGTTCTTCCTACGAGCAGTACTTC
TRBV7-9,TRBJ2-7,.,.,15,CASSAWDTLSYEQYF,TGTGCCAGCAGTGCCTGGGACACGTTGTCCTACGAGCAGTACTTC
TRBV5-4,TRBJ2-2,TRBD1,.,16,CASSLPGQGRTGELFF,TGTGCCAGCAGCTTACCGGGACAGGGTCGCACCGGGGAGCTGTTTTTT
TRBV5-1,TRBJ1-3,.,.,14,CASSATGSGNTIYF,TGCGCCAGCAGCGCTACAGGGTCTGGAAACACCATATATTTT
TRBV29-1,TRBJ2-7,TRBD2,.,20,CSVVGQVPSATSGSPYEQYF,TGCAGCGTTGTGGGGCAGGTTCCTTCAGCCACTAGCGGATCCCCCTACGAGCAGTACTTC
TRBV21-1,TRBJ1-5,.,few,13,CASSKSTEGPQHF,TGTGCCAGCAGCAAATCCACAGAGGGGCCCCAGCATTTT